The 20 T cell receptor beta chains presented below share a single source sample, sequenced in a study of shared clonotypes between healthy human individuals. Here immunoSEQ multiplex PCR was the method, and the copy in TCRdb shows in-frame clones only, minus some. Of roughly 2 million clones in the sample, approximately 94% are singletons; the top ten hold about 1.1%. CD8 cells regarded as naive lacked CD45RO, were positively chosen for CCR7, and omitted terminally differentiated effector memory CD45RA+ cells. Sequenced input: naive CD8+ T cells sorted from blood. The receptors come from a man between 18 and 35 years old in good health.

V is TRBV6-1 and J is TRBJ1-1, with TRBD1 matching 8 bases. CDR1 is MNHNS, CDR2 SASEGT, per germline. V was pared by 4 bases and J by 2 bases, with 9 bases of the junction left unmatched. The CDR3 contains 16 residues. The CDR3 sequence: CASSAGQGGINTEAFF. CDR3 DNA: TGTGCCAGCAGTGCCGGACAGGGAGGGATAAACACTGAAGCTTTCTTT.

With regard to this clone: Other DNA sequences in this sample translate to the same CDR3. The V and J genes are TRBV9 and TRBJ2-7; 10 bases line up with TRBD2. Trimming took 4 bases from V and 1 from J; bases not matched to a gene: 5. The CDR3 contains 15 residues. CDR1 and CDR2 from the germline V gene are SGDLS and YYNGEE. The CDR3 loop reads CASSPGLALSYEQYF. The CDR3 DNA follows: TGTGCCAGCAGCCCGGGACTAGCGCTGTCCTACGAGCAGTACTTC.

The V gene is TRBV10-3, the J gene TRBJ2-3; 14 nucleotides line up with TRBD2. Germline loops: CDR1 ENHRY, CDR2 SYGVKD. The junction had 6 bases not matched to a gene; V was cut back by 3 bases and J by 4 bases. The CDR3 contains 17 residues. CDR3 sequence: CAISDWGLAGEADTQYF. In DNA form, the CDR3 reads TGTGCCATCAGTGATTGGGGACTAGCGGGAGAGGCAGATACGCAGTATTTT.

This chain uses TRBV5-1 with TRBJ1-1; tentatively, D is TRBD1 (6 bases). V lost 1 base, J lost 5 bases, and 12 bases lay in between. CDR1 and CDR2 from the germline V gene are SGHRS and YFSETQ. CDR3 length equals 14 residues. The DNA for the CDR3 is TGCGCCAGCAGCTTGCCCGACAGGCTTACTGAAGCTTTCTTT. It is translated as CASSLPDRLTEAFF. The whole variable domain, remainder taken from reference TRBV5-1 and TRBJ1-1, is KAGVTQTPRYLIKTRGQQVTLSCSPISGHRSVSWYQQTPGQGLQFLFEYFSETQRNKGNFPGRFSGRQFSNSRSEMNVSTLELGDSALYLCASSLPDRLTEAFFGQGTRLTVV.

V and J are TRBV2 and TRBJ2-1; D is ambiguous. The CDR3 contains 16 residues. The germline gives CDR1 SNHLY, CDR2 FYNNEI. V was cut by 4 bases and J by 0 bases, with 13 bases left in between. The chain's CDR3 is CASSGLTGSSYNEQFF. CDR3 coding DNA: TGTGCCAGCAGTGGTCTAACCGGGTCCTCCTACAATGAGCAGTTCTTC. Full variable domain (remainder filled in from reference TRBV2 and TRBJ2-1): EPEVTQTPSHQVTQMGQEVILRCVPISNHLYFYWYRQILGQKVEFLVSFYNNEISEKSEIFDDQFSVERPDGSNFTLKIRSTKLEDSAMYFCASSGLTGSSYNEQFFGPGTRLTVL.

This chain links TRBV5-4 with TRBJ2-7; 7 positions agree with TRBD1. The J segment lost 2 bases and the V segment lost 4 bases, leaving 6 bases of the junction unmatched. Germline values: CDR1 SGHNT, CDR2 YYREEE (reference sequence). The CDR3 runs 14 residues. The CDR3 DNA sequence: TGTGCCAGCAGCCCCGGGACAGACCCCTACGAGCAGTACTTC. Translated, it gives CASSPGTDPYEQYF.

The V call is TRBV29-1, the J call TRBJ1-1; 7 bases align to TRBD1. V dropped 7 bases and J dropped 4; count of bases not matched to a gene: 3. CDR1 SQVTM and CDR2 ANQGSEA come from the germline V gene. The CDR3 contains 11 residues. The CDR3 DNA reads TGCAGCGCGGGACAGATCACTGAAGCTTTCTTT. Residues: CSAGQITEAFF.

The rearrangement joins TRBV13 to TRBJ1-2, with a weak D call TRBD1 (5 bases). CDR3 length: 14 amino acids. The germline V gene encodes CDR1 PRHDT and CDR2 FYEKMQ (reference sequence). V lost 4 bases and J 2 bases, leaving 11 bases between the germline ends. The CDR3 nucleotides read TGTGCCAGCAGCTCCGGGACGGAGAACTATGGCTACACCTTC. Its translation is CASSSGTENYGYTF.

The V call is TRBV5-4, the J call TRBJ2-1; D is undetermined. The germline V gene encodes CDR1 SGHNT and CDR2 YYREEE (reference sequence). This CDR3 has 14 residues. V gave up 2 bases and J gave up 5 bases, with 11 bases separating them. CDR3 bases: TGTGCCAGCAGCTTAAGACCCCGCCACAATGAGCAGTTCTTC. Translated, it gives CASSLRPRHNEQFF.

The V call is TRBV9, the J call TRBJ2-7; D might be TRBD2 (6 bases). Germline CDR1 is SGDLS and CDR2 is YYNGEE. CDR3 length: 16 amino acids. Trimming stripped 4 bases from V and 2 bases from J, with 19 bases between. The CDR3 protein is CASSPVGGLDPYEQYF. The CDR3 DNA is TGTGCCAGCAGCCCTGTAGGAGGGCTGGATCCCTACGAGCAGTACTTC. The whole variable domain, remainder taken from reference TRBV9 and TRBJ2-7, is DSGVTQTPKHLITATGQRVTLRCSPRSGDLSVYWYQQSLDQGLQFLIQYYNGEERAKGNILERFSAQQFPDLHSELNLSSLELGDSALYFCASSPVGGLDPYEQYFGPGTRLTVT.

V and J are TRBV7-9 and TRBJ2-1; no reliable D call. V lost 1 base and J lost 5, with 12 bases in between. This CDR3 region has 15 residues. Germline loops: CDR1 SEHNR, CDR2 FQNEAQ (reference sequence). The CDR3 DNA is TGTGCCAGCAGCTTAGTAGTAGGTATCCACAATGAGCAGTTCTTC. It yields the protein CASSLVVGIHNEQFF.

The chain uses TRBV4-1 and TRBJ2-7, with 10 bases fitting TRBD2. This CDR3 has 15 residues. The ends lost 3 bases at V and 4 bases at J; junction bases unmatched: 6. Germline lookup yields CDR1 MGHRA and CDR2 YSYEKL. The CDR3 DNA reads TGCGCCAGCAGCCATTTCCAAGCGGGAGGGTACGAGCAGTACTTC. Amino acids: CASSHFQAGGYEQYF.

This clone was found once. The chain has TRBV30 and TRBJ1-4; 10 nucleotides agree with TRBD1. V shed 3 bases and J 6 bases; nucleotides not matched to a gene: 7. The CDR3 runs 15 residues. Per germline, CDR1 GTSNPN and CDR2 SVGIG (reference sequence). The CDR3 nucleotides read TGTGCCTGGAGGCCTCCCGGGACAGGGGATGAAAAACTGTTTTTT. Amino acids: CAWRPPGTGDEKLFF. Full variable domain (outside the CDR3, taken from reference TRBV30 and TRBJ1-4): SQTIHQWPATLVQPVGSPLSLECTVEGTSNPNLYWYRQAAGRGLQLLFYSVGIGQISSEVPQNLSASRPQDRQFILSSKKLLLSDSGFYLCAWRPPGTGDEKLFFGSGTQLSVL.

The rearrangement uses TRBV2 and TRBJ1-4; maybe TRBD1 (6 bases). The V gene's germline CDR1 is SNHLY and CDR2 FYNNEI. V was trimmed by 5 bases and J by 8 bases, leaving 15 bases between them. The CDR3 totals 14 residues. CDR3 DNA: TGTGCCAGCAGTTCCGCAGGGGCGGACGAAAAACTGTTTTTT. Translated, it gives CASSSAGADEKLFF. The whole variable domain, filled in from reference TRBV2 and TRBJ1-4, reads EPEVTQTPSHQVTQMGQEVILRCVPISNHLYFYWYRQILGQKVEFLVSFYNNEISEKSEIFDDQFSVERPDGSNFTLKIRSTKLEDSAMYFCASSSAGADEKLFFGSGTQLSVL.

A word on this clone: This specimen includes other DNA sequences encoding the same CDR3. The V call is TRBV5-4, the J call TRBJ2-7; a possible D gene is TRBD2 (5 bases). The CDR3 runs to 13 residues. V lost 5 bases and J 6 bases, leaving 15 bases between the germline ends. The germline CDR1 and CDR2 sequences are SGHNT and YYREEE (reference sequence). The DNA for the CDR3 is TGTGCCAGCAGTTTTCGGGGTTCCCTCGAGCAGTACTTC. It is translated as CASSFRGSLEQYF.

The chain recombines TRBV13 with TRBJ2-7; 8 bases map to TRBD2. V trimming: 5 bases; J trimming: 3 bases; junction bases outside the gene matches: 9. Germline V gene sequence: CDR1 PRHDT, CDR2 FYEKMQ (reference sequence). This CDR3 has 15 residues. The CDR3 is CASSPSGGGDYEQYF. In nucleotides, the CDR3 is TGTGCCAGCAGCCCCTCGGGAGGGGGAGACTACGAGCAGTACTTC.

The chain joins TRBV6-1 to TRBJ2-5; the D call may be TRBD1 or TRBD2 (5 bases each). Germline assignment: CDR1 MNHNS and CDR2 SASEGT. Trimming removed 5 bases from V and 7 bases from J, with 14 bases in between. This CDR3 is built from 13 residues. CDR3 region: CASSSTLRGTQYF. The CDR3 coding sequence is TGTGCCAGCAGTTCCACGTTGAGGGGGACCCAGTACTTC.

The rearrangement uses TRBV13 and TRBJ2-7, with TRBD1 matching over 9 bases. CDR1 and CDR2 from the germline V gene are PRHDT and FYEKMQ (reference sequence). The CDR3 is 15 residues long. After removal of 5 bases from V and 2 bases from J, the junction contained 7 bases not matched to a gene. In DNA form, the CDR3 reads TGTGCCAGCAGCCCCGGGACAGGGATGACCTACGAGCAGTACTTC. This encodes CASSPGTGMTYEQYF.

Concerning this clone itself: Other DNA variants within this sample encode the same CDR3. The chain couples TRBV5-1 to TRBJ2-7; D ambiguous. Trimming pared 1 base from V and 2 bases from J, leaving 7 bases between. The CDR3 is 13 residues long. Germline V CDR1 and CDR2: SGHRS, YFSETQ. The chain's CDR3 is CASSLTVTYEQYF. The CDR3 DNA is TGCGCCAGCAGCTTGACGGTTACCTACGAGCAGTACTTC.

The chain combines TRBV19 with TRBJ2-7, with unresolved D. V lost 4 bases and J 2 bases, leaving 18 bases between the germline ends. Germline V gene sequence: CDR1 LNHDA, CDR2 SQIVND (reference sequence). The CDR3 totals 16 residues. The CDR3 here is CASSRRSLDGTYEQYF. Here the CDR3 DNA reads TGTGCCAGTAGTAGACGTAGTCTGGACGGAACCTACGAGCAGTACTTC.